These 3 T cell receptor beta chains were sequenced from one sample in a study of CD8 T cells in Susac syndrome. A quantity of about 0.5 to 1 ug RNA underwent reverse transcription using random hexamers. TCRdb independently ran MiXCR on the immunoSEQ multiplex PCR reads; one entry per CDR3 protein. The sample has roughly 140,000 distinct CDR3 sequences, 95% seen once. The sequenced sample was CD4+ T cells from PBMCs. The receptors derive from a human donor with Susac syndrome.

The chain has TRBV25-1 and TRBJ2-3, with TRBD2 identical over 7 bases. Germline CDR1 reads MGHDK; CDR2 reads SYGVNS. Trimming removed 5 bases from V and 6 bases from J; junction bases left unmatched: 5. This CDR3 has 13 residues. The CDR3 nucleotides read TGTGCCAGCAGTTTCGGGACTACCGATACGCAGTATTTT. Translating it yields CASSFGTTDTQYF.

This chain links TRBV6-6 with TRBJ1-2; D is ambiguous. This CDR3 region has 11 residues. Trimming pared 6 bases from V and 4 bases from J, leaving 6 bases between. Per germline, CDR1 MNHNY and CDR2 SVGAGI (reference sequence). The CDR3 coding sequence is TGTGCCAGCAGAGTCGGCTATGGCTACACCTTC. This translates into CASRVGYGYTF.

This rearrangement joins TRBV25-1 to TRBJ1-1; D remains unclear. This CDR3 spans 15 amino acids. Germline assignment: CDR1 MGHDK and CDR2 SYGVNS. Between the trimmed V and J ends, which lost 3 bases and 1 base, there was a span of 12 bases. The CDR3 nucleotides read TGTGCCAGCAGTGACCGCGCACGGGGGAACACTGAAGCTTTCTTT. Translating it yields CASSDRARGNTEAFF.